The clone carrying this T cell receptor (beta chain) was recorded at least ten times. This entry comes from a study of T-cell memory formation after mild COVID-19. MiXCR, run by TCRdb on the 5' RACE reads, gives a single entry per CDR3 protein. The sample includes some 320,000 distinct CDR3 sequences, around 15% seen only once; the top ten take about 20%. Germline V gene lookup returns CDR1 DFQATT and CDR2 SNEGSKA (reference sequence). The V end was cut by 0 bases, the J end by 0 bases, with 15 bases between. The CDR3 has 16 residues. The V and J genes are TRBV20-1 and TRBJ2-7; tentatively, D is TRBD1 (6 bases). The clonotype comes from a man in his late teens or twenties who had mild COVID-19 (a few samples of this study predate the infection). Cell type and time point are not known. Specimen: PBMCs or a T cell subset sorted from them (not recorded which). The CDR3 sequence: CSARDAGGPNSYEQYF. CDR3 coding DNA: TGCAGTGCTAGAGATGCTGGGGGCCCGAACTCCTACGAGCAGTACTTC.